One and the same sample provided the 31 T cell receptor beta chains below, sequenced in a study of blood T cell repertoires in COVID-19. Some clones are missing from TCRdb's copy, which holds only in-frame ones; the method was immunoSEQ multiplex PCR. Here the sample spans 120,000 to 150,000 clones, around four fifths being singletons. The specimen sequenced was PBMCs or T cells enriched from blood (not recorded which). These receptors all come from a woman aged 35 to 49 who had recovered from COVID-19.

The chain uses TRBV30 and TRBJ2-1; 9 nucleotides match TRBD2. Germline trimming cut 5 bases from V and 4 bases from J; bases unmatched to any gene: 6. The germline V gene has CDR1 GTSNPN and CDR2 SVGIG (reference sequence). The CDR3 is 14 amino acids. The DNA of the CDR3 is TGTGCCTGGGGCGGGGGGGTGAAATACAATGAGCAGTTCTTC. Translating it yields CAWGGGVKYNEQFF.

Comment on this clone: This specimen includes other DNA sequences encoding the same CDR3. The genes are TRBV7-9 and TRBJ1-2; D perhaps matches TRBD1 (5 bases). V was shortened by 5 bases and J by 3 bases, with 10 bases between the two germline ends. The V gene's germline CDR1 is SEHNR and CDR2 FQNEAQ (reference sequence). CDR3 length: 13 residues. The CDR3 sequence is CASSPTGDYGYTF. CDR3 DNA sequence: TGTGCCAGCAGCCCTACAGGAGACTATGGCTACACCTTC.

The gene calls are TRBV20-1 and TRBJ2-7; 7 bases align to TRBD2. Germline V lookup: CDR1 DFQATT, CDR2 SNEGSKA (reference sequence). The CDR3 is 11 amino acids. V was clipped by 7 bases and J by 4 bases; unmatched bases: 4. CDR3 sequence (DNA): TGCAGTGTGGCGCGGGAGTACGAGCAGTACTTC. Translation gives CSVAREYEQYF.

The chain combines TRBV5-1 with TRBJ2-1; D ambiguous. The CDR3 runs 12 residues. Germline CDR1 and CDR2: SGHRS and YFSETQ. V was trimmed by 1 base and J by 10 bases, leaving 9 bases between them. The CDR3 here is CASSLPGDEQFF. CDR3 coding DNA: TGCGCCAGCAGCTTGCCAGGTGACGAGCAGTTCTTC. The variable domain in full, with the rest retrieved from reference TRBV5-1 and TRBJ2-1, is KAGVTQTPRYLIKTRGQQVTLSCSPISGHRSVSWYQQTPGQGLQFLFEYFSETQRNKGNFPGRFSGRQFSNSRSEMNVSTLELGDSALYLCASSLPGDEQFFGPGTRLTVL.

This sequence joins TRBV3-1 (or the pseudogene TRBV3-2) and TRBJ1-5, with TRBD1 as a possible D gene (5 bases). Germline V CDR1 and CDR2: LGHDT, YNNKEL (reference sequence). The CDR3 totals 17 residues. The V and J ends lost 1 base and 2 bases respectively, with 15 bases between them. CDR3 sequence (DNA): TGTGCCAGCAGCCAAGGGTTGGGGCCAGTGGGCAATCAGCCCCAGCATTTT. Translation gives CASSQGLGPVGNQPQHF.

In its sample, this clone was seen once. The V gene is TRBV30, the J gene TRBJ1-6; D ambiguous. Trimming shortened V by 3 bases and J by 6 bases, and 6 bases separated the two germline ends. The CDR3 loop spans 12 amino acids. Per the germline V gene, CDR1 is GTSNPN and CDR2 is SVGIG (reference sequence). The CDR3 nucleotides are TGTGCCTGGAGGGACTTTAATTCACCCCTCCACTTT. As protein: CAWRDFNSPLHF.

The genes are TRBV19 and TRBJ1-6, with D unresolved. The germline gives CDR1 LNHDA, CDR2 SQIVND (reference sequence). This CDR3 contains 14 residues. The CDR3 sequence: CAPTGNRINSPLHF. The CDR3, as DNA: TGTGCTCCTACGGGGAACCGAATCAATTCACCCCTCCACTTT.

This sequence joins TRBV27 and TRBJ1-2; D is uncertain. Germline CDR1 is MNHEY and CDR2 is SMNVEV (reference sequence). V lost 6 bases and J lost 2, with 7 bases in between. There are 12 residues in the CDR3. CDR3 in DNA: TGTGCCAGCAGCAGTCGCAACTATGGCTACACCTTC. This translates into CASSSRNYGYTF.

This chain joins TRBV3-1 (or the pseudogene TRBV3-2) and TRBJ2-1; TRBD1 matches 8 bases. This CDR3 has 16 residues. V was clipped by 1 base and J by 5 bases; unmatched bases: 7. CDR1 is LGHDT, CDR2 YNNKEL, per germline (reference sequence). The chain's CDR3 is CASSQARQGQNNEQFF. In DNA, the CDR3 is TGTGCCAGCAGCCAAGCTCGACAGGGGCAAAACAATGAGCAGTTCTTC.

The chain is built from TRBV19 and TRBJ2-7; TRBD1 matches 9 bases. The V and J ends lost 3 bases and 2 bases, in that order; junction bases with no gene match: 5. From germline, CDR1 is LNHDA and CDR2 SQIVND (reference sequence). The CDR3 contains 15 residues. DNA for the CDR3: TGTGCCAGTAGTATCGGGACAGGGCAGCCCTACGAGCAGTACTTC. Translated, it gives CASSIGTGQPYEQYF.

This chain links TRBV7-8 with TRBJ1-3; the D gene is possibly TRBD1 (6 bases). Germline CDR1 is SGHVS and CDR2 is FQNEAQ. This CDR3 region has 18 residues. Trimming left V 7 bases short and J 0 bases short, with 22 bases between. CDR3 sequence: CASISPGVTGPSGNTIYF. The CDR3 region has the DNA TGTGCCAGCATTTCTCCTGGGGTAACAGGGCCCTCTGGAAACACCATATATTTT.

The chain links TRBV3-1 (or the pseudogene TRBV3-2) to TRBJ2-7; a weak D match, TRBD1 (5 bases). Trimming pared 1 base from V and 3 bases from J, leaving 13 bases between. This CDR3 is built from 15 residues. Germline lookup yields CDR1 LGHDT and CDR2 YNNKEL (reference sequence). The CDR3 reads CASSQGVRQGYEQYF. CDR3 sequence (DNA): TGTGCCAGCAGCCAAGGAGTCCGTCAGGGCTACGAGCAGTACTTC.

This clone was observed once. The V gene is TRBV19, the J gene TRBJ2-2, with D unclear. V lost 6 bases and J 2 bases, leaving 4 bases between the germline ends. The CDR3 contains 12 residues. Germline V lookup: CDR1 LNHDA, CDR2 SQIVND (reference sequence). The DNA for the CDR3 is TGTGCCAGTAGCCCTAACACCGGGGAGCTGTTTTTT. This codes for CASSPNTGELFF.

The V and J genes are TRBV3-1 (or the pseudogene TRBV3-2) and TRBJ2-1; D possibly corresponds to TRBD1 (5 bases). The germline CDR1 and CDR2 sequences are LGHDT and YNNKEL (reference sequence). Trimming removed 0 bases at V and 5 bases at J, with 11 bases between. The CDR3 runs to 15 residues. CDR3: CASSQEAQVNNEQFF. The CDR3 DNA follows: TGTGCCAGCAGCCAAGAGGCACAGGTCAACAATGAGCAGTTCTTC.

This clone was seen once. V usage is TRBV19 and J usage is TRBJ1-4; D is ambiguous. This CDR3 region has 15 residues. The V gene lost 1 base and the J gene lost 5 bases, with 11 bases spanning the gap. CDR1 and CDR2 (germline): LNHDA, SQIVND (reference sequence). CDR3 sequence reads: CASSIGGNRNEKLFF. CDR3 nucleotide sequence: TGTGCCAGTAGTATAGGCGGGAATCGGAATGAAAAACTGTTTTTT.

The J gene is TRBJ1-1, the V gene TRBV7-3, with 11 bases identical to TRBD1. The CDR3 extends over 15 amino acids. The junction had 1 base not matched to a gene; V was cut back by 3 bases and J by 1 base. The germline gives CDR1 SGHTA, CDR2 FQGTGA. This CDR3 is CASSFGQGANTEAFF. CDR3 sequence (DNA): TGTGCCAGCAGCTTTGGACAGGGGGCGAACACTGAAGCTTTCTTT.

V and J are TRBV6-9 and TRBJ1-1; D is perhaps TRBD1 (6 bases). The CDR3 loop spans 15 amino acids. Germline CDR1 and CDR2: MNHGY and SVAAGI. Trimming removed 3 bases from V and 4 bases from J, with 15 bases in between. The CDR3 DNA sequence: TGTGCCAGCAGTTACGATCCAGGGGTAGCCACTGAAGCTTTCTTT. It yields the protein CASSYDPGVATEAFF.

The CDR3 here is CASSRGVSSGNTIYF. CDR3 DNA: TGTGCCAGCAGCCGGGGGGTTAGCTCTGGAAACACCATATATTTT. The chain recombines TRBV6-6 with TRBJ1-3, with D maybe TRBD1 (5 bases). This CDR3 comprises 15 residues. Germline lookup yields CDR1 MNHNY and CDR2 SVGAGI (reference sequence). Trimming shortened V by 6 bases and J by 0 bases, and 12 bases separated the two germline ends.

In DNA form, the CDR3 reads TGTGCCAGCAGCTCAGAAGGACTAGCTACAGATACGCAGTATTTT. Amino acid sequence: CASSSEGLATDTQYF. The chain is built from TRBV7-3 and TRBJ2-3; 8 positions agree with TRBD2. Trimming took 4 bases from V and 3 from J; bases not matched to a gene: 6. CDR3 length: 15 amino acids. Looked up from germline, CDR1 is SGHTA and CDR2 is FQGTGA.

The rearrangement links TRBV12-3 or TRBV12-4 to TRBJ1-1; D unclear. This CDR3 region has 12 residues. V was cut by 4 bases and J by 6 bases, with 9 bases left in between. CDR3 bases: TGTGCCAGCAGTTCGTGGGGAGCTGAAGCTTTCTTT. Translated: CASSSWGAEAFF.

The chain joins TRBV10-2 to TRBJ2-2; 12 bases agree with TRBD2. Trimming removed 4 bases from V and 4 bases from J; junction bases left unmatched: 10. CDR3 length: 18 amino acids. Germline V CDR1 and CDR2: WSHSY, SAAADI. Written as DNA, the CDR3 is TGCGCCAGCAGTGGAAATTTCCTAGCGGGAGGGACCACCGGGGAGCTGTTTTTT. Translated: CASSGNFLAGGTTGELFF.

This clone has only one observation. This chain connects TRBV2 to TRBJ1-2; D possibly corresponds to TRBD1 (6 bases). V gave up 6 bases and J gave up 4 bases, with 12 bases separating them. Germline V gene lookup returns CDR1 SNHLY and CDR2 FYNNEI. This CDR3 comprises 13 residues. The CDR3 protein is CASRSTGTYGYTF. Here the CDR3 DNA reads TGTGCCAGCAGGAGCACAGGGACCTATGGCTACACCTTC. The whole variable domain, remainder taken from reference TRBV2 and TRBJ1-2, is EPEVTQTPSHQVTQMGQEVILRCVPISNHLYFYWYRQILGQKVEFLVSFYNNEISEKSEIFDDQFSVERPDGSNFTLKIRSTKLEDSAMYFCASRSTGTYGYTFGSGTRLTVV.

DNA of the CDR3: TGCGCCAGCAGCCAGCCGACTAGCGCAGCCTACGAGCAGTACTTC. Its protein product is CASSQPTSAAYEQYF. This chain connects TRBV4-1 to TRBJ2-7; 8 bases map to TRBD2. The CDR3 covers 15 residues. Trimming removed 3 bases from V and 2 bases from J; junction bases left unmatched: 6. Germline CDR1 MGHRA, CDR2 YSYEKL.

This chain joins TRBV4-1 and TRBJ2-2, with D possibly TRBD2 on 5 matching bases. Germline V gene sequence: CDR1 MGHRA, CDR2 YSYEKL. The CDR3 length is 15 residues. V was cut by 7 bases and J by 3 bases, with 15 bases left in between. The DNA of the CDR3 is TGCGCCAGCACCATAGGAGAGGGAGACACCGGGGAGCTGTTTTTT. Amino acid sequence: CASTIGEGDTGELFF.

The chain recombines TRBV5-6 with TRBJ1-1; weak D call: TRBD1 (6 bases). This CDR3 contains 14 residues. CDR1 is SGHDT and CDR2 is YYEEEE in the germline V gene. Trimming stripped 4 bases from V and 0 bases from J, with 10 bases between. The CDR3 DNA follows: TGTGCCAGCAGCAAATACAGGGTGAACACTGAAGCTTTCTTT. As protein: CASSKYRVNTEAFF. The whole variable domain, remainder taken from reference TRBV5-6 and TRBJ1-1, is DAGVTQSPTHLIKTRGQQVTLRCSPKSGHDTVSWYQQALGQGPQFIFQYYEEEERQRGNFPDRFSGHQFPNYSSELNVNALLLGDSALYLCASSKYRVNTEAFFGQGTRLTVV.

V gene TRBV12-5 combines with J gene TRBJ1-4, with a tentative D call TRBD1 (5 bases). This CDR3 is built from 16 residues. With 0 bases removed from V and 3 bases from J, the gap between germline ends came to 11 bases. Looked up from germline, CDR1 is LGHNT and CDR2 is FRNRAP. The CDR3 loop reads CASGLVAGRANEKLFF. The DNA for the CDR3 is TGTGCTAGTGGTTTGGTAGCAGGGAGGGCTAATGAAAAACTGTTTTTT.

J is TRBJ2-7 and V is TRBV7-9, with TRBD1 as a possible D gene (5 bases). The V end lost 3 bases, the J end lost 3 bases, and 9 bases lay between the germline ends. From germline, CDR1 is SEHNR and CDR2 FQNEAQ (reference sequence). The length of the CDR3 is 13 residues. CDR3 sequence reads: CASSLRQNYEQYF. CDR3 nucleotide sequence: TGTGCCAGCAGCTTGAGACAGAACTACGAGCAGTACTTC.

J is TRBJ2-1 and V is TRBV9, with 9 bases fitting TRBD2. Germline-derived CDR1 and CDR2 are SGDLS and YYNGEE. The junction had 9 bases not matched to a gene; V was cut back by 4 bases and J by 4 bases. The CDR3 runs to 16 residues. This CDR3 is CASSMDLAGTYNEQFF. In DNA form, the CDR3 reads TGTGCCAGCAGCATGGACCTAGCGGGGACATACAATGAGCAGTTCTTC.

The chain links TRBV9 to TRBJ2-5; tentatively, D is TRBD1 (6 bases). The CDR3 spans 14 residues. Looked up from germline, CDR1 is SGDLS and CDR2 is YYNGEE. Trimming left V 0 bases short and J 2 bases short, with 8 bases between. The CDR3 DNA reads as TGTGCCAGCAGCGTAGGAGGGGGTCAAGAGACCCAGTACTTC. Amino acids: CASSVGGGQETQYF.

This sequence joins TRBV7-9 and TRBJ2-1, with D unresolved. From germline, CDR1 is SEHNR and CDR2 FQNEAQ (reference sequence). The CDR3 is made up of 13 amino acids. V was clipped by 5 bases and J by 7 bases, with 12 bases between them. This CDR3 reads CASSPWATNEQFF. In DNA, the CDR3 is TGTGCCAGCAGCCCCTGGGCCACAAATGAGCAGTTCTTC. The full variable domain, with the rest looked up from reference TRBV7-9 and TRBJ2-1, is DTGVSQNPRHKITKRGQNVTFRCDPISEHNRLYWYRQTLGQGPEFLTYFQNEAQLEKSRLLSDRFSAERPKGSFSTLEIQRTEQGDSAMYLCASSPWATNEQFFGPGTRLTVL.

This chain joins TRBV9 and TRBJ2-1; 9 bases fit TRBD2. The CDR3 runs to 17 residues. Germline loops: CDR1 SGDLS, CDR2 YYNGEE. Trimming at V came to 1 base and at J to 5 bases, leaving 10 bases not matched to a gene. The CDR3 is CASSVPTPGTSHNEQFF. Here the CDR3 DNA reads TGTGCCAGCAGCGTACCCACTCCCGGGACTAGCCACAATGAGCAGTTCTTC.